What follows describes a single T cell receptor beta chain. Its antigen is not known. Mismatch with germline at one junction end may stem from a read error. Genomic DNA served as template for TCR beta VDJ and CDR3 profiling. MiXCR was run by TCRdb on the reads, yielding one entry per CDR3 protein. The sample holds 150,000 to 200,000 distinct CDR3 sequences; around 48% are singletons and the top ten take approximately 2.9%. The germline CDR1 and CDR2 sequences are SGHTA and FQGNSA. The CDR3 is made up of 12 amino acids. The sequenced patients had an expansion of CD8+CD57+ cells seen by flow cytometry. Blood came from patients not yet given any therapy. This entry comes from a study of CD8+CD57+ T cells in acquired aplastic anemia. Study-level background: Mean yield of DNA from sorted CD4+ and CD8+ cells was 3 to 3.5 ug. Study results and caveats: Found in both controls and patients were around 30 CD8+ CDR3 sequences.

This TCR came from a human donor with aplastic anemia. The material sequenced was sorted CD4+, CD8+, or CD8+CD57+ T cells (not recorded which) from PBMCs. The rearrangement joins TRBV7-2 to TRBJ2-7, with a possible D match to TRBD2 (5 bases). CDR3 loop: CASSATDYERYF. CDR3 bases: TGTGCCAGCAGCGCGACTGACTACGAGCGGTACTTC.